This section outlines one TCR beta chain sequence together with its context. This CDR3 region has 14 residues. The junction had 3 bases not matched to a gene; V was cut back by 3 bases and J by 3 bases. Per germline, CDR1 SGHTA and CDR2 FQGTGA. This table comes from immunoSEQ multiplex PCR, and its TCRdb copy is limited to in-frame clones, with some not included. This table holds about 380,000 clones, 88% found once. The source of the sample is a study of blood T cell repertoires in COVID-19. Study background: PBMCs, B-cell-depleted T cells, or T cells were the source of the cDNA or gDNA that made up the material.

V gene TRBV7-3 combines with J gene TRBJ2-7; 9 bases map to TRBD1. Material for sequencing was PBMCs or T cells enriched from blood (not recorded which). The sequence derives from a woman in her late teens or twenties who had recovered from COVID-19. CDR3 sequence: CASSFGTGSYEQYF. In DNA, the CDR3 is TGTGCCAGCAGCTTCGGGACAGGGAGCTACGAGCAGTACTTC.